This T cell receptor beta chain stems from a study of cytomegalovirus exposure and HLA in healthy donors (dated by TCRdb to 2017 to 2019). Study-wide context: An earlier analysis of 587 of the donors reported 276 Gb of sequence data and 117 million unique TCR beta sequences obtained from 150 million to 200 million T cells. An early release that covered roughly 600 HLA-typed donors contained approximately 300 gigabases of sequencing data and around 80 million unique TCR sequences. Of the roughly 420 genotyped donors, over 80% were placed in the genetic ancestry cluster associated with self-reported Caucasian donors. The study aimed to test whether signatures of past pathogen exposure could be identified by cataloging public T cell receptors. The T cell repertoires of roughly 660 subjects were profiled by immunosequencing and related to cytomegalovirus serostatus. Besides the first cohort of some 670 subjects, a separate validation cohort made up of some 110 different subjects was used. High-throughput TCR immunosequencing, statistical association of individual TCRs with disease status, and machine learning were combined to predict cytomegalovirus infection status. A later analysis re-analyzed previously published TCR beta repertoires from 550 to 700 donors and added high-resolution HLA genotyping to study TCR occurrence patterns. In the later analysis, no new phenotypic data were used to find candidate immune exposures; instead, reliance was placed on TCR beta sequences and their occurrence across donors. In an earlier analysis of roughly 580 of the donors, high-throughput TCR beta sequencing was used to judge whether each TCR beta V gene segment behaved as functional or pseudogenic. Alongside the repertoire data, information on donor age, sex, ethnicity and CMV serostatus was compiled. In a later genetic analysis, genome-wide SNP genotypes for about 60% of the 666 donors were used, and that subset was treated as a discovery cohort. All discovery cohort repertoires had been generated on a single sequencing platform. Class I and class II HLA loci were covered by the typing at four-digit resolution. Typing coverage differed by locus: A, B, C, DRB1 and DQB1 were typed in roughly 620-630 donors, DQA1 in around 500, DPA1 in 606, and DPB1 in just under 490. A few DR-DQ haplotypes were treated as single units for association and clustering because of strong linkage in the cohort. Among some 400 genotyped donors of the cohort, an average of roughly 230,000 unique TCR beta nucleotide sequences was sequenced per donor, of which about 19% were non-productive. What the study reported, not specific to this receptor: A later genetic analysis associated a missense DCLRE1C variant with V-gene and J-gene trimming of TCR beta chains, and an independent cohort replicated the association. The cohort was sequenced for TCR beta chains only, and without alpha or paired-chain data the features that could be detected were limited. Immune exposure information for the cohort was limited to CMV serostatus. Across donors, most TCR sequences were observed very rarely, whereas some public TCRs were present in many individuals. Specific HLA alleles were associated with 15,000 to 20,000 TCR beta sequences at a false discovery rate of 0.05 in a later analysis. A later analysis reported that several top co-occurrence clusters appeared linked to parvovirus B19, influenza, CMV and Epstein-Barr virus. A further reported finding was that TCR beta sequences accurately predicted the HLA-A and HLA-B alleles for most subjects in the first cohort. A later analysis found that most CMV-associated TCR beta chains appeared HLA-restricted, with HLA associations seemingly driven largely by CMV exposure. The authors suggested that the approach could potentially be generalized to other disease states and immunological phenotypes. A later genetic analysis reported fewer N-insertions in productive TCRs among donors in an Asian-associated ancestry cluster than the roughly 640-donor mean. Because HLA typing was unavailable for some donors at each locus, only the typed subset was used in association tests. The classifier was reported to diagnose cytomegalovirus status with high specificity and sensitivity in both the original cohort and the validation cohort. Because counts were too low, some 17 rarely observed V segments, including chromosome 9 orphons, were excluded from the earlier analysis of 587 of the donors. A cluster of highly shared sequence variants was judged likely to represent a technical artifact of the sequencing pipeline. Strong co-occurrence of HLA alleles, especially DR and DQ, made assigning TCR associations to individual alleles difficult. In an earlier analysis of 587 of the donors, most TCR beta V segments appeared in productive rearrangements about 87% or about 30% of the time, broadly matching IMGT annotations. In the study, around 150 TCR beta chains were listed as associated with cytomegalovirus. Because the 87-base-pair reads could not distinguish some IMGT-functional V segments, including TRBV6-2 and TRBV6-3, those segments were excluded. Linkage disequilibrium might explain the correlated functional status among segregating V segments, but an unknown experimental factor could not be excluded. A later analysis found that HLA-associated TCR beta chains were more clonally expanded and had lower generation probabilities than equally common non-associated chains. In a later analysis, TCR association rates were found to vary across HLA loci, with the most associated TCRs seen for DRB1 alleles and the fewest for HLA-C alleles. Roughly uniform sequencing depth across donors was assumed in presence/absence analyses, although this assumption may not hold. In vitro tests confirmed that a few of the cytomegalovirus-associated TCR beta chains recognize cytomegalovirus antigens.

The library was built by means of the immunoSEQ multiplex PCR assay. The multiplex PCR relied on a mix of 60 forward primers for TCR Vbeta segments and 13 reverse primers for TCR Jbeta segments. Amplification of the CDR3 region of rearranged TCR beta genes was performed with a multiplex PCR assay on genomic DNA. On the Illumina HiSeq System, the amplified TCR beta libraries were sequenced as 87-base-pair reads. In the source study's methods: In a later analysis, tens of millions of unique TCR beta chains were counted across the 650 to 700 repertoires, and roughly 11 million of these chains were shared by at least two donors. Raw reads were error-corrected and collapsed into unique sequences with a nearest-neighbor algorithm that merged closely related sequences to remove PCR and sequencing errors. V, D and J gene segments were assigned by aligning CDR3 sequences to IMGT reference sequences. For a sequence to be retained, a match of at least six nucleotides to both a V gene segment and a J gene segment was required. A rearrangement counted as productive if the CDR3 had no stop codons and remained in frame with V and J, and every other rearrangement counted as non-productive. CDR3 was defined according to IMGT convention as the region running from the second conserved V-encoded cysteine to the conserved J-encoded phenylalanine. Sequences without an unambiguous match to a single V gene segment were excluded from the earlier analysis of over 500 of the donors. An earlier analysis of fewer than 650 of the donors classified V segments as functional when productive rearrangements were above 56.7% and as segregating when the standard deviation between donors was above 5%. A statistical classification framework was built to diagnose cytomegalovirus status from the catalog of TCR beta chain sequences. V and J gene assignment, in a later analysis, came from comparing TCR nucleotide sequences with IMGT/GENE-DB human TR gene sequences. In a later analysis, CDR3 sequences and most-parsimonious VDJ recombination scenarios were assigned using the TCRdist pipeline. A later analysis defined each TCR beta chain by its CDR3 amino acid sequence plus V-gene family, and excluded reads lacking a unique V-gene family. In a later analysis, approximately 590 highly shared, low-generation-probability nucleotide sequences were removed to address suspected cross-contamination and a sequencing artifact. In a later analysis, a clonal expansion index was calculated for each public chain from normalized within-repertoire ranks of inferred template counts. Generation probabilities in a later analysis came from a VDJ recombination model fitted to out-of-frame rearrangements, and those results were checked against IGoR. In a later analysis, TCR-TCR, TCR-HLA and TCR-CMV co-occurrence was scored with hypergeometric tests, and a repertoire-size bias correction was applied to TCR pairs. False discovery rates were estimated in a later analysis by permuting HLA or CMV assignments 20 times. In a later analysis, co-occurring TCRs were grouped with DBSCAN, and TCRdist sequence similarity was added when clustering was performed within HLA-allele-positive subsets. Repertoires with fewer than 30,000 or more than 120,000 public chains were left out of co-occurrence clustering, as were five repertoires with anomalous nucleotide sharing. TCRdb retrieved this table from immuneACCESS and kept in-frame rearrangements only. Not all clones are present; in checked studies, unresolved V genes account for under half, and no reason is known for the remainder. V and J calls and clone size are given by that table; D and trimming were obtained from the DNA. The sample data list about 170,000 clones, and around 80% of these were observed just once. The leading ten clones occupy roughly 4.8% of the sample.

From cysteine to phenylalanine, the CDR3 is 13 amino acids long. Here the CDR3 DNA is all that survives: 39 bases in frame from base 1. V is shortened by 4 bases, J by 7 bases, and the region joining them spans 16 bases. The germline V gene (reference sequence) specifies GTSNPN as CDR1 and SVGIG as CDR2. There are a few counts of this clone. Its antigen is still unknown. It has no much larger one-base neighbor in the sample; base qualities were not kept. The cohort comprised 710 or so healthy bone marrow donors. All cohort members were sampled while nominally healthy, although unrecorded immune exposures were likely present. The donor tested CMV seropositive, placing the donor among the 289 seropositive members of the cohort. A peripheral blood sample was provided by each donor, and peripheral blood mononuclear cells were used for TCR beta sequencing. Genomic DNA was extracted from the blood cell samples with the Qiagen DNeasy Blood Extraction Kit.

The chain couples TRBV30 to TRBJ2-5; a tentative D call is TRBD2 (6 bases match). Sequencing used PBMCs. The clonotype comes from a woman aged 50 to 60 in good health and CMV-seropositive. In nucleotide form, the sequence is TGTGCCTGGAACTCGGGGGTTGGAGGGACCCAGTACTTC. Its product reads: CAWNSGVGGTQYF.